This TCR beta chain was captured in a study of T cells after yellow fever vaccination. TCRdb used MiXCR to reprocess the 5' RACE reads, holding one entry per CDR3 protein. The repertoire holds hundreds of thousands of distinct CDR3 sequences, with approximately 12% as singletons. In this sample, this clonotype turned up a few times. The receptor was isolated from a man younger than 35 who received the YFV17D yellow fever vaccine. The sequencing used CD4+ T cells sorted from PBMCs, collected 15 days after the yellow fever booster vaccination.

The CDR3 DNA is TGTGCCAGCAGTTACTCGAATCGGAGAGGGGAGACCCAGTACTTC. Protein: CASSYSNRRGETQYF. The chain links TRBV6-5 to TRBJ2-5, with a weak D call TRBD2 (5 bases). The germline gives CDR1 MNHEY, CDR2 SVGAGI. This CDR3 is built from 15 residues. Trimming took 0 bases from V and 5 from J, leaving 13 bases between them.